The TCR beta chain described here comes from a study of T cell repertoires in cytomegalovirus infection. Study as a whole: Shared public TCR beta signatures pointed to both CMV infection and a matching HLA type. Study conclusions and caveats: Cumulative public TCR beta family frequency identified carriers of CMV plus the relevant HLA. There were HLA-C-restricted CMV-specific TCR beta clonotypes dominating the ex vivo response.

Concerning this clonotype itself: Its antigen is not identified.

The V and J ends lost 5 bases and 0 bases respectively, with 17 bases between them. The CDR3 totals 17 residues. Germline V CDR1 and CDR2: DFQATT, SNEGSKA (reference sequence). TCRdb re-called the reads through MiXCR, storing one row per CDR3 protein. The table lists about 680,000 distinct CDR3 sequences, 20% to 30% of them singletons. The genes are TRBV20-1 and TRBJ1-6, with a tentative D call TRBD1 (6 bases). The source of this sequence is a human donor in good health (CMV status not recorded). Some clones in this sample may be carry-over from other donors' samples. Sequences were obtained from CD8+ T cells from PBMCs. The CDR3 DNA follows: TGCAGTGCTCGTTCCGGGACATTCATCTCCTATAATTCACCCCTCCACTTT. Translation: CSARSGTFISYNSPLHF.